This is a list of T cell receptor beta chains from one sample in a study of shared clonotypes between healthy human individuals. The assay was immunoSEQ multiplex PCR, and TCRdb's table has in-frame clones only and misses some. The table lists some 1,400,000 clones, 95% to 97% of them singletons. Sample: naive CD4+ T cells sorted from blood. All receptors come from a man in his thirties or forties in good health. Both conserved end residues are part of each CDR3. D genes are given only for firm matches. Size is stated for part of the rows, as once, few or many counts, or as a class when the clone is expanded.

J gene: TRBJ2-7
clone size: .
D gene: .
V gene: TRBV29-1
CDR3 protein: CSAGHTIYEQYF
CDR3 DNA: TGCAGCGCGGGACACACCATCTACGAGCAGTACTTC

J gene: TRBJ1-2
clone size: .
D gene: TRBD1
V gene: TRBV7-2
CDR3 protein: CASRSTGKDGYTF
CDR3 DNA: TGTGCCAGCAGGTCGACAGGGAAAGATGGCTACACCTTC

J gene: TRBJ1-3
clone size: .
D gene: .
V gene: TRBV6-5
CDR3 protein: CASSYAGYSGNTIYF
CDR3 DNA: TGTGCCAGCAGTTACGCAGGGTACTCTGGAAACACCATATATTTT

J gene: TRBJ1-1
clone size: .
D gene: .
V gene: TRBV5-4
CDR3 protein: CASSLPTGRNTEAFF
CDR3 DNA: TGTGCCAGCAGCCTTCCAACAGGGAGGAACACTGAAGCTTTCTTT

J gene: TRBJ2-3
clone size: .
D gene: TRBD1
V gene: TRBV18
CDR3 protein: CASSPGQITDTQYF
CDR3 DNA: TGTGCCAGCTCACCGGGACAGATCACAGATACGCAGTATTTT

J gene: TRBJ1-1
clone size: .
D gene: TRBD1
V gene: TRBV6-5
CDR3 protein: CASSYLSDRWDTEAFF
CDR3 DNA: TGTGCCAGCAGTTACCTCTCGGACAGGTGGGACACTGAAGCTTTCTTT

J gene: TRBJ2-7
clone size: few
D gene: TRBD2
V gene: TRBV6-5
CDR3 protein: CASRKGLAGGGQYF
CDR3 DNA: TGTGCCAGCAGGAAAGGACTAGCGGGTGGCGGGCAGTACTTC

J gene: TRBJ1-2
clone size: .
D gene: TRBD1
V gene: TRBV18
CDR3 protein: CASSPRTGGQLADGYTF
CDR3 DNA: TGTGCCAGCTCACCACGGACAGGGGGCCAGTTAGCGGATGGCTACACCTTC

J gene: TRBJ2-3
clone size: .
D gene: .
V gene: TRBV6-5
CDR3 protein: CASGLRFGLADTQYF
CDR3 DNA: TGTGCCAGCGGACTTCGTTTCGGGCTAGCTGATACGCAGTATTTT

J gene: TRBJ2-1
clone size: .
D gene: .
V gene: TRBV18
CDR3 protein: CASSPQNEQFF
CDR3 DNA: TGTGCCAGCTCACCACAGAATGAGCAGTTCTTC

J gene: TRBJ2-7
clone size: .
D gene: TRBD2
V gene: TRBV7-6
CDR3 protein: CASSKSGGSYEQYF
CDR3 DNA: TGTGCCAGCAGCAAGTCGGGGGGATCCTACGAGCAGTACTTC

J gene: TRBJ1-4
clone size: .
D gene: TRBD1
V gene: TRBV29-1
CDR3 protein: CSVETGGVNEKLFF
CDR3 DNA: TGCAGCGTTGAGACAGGGGGAGTTAATGAAAAACTGTTTTTT

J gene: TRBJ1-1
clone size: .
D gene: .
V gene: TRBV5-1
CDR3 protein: CASSPGNTEAFF
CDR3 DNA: TGCGCCAGCAGCCCCGGGAACACTGAAGCTTTCTTT

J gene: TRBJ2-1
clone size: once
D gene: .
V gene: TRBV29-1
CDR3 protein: CSATPRASNNEQFF
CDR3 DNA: TGCAGCGCCACACCGAGGGCCTCTAACAATGAGCAGTTCTTC

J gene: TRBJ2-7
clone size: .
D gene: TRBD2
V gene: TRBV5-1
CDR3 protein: CASSLVAGANEQYF
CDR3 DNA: TGCGCCAGCAGCTTGGTAGCGGGAGCTAACGAGCAGTACTTC

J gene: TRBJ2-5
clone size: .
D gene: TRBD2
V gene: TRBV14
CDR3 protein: CASSQGLAGAETQYF
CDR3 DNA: TGTGCCAGCAGCCAAGGACTAGCGGGTGCAGAGACCCAGTACTTC

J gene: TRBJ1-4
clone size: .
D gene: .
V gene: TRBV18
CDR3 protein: CASSDLATNEKLFF
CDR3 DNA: TGTGCCAGCTCAGACCTTGCAACTAATGAAAAACTGTTTTTT

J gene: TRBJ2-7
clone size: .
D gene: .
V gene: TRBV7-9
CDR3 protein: CASSTRGGGLYEQYF
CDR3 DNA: TGTGCCAGCAGCACGAGGGGCGGAGGGCTCTACGAGCAGTACTTC

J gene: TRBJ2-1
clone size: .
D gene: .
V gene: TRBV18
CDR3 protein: CASSPSSFWDEQFF
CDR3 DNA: TGTGCCAGCTCACCGTCATCTTTTTGGGATGAGCAGTTCTTC

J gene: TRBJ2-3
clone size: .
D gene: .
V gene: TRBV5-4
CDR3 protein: CASSLEGTDTQYF
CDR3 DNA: TGTGCCAGCAGCTTGGAGGGGACAGATACGCAGTATTTT

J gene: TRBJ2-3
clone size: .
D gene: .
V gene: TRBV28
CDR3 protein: CASSSGRLDTQYF
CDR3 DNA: TGTGCCAGCAGTTCCGGGCGCTTAGATACGCAGTATTTT

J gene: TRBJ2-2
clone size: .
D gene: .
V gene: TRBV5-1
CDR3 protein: CASSLQNTGELFF
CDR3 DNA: TGCGCCAGCAGCTTGCAGAACACCGGGGAGCTGTTTTTT

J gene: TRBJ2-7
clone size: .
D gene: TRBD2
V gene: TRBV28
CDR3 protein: CASSLAGESSHEQYF
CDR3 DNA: TGTGCCAGCAGCCTAGCGGGAGAATCTTCCCACGAGCAGTACTTC

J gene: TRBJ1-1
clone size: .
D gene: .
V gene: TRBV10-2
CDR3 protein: CASRTLAATEAFF
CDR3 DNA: TGCGCCAGCAGAACACTTGCTGCCACTGAAGCTTTCTTT

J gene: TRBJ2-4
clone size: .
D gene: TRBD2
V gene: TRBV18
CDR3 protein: CASSPVRGEVIQYF
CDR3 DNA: TGTGCCAGCTCACCGGTACGGGGGGAGGTCATTCAGTACTTC

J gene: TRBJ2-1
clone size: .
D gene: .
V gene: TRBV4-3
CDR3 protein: CASSQEGTFHEQFF
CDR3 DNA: TGCGCCAGCAGCCAAGAAGGGACGTTCCATGAGCAGTTCTTC

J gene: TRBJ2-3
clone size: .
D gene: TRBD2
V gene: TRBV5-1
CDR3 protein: CASSTLASARPQYF
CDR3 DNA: TGCGCCAGCAGCACACTAGCGTCAGCGCGGCCGCAGTATTTT

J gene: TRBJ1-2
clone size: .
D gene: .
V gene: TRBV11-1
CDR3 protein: CASSSTAFRANYGYTF
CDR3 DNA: TGTGCCAGCAGCTCAACCGCCTTCCGGGCAAACTATGGCTACACCTTC

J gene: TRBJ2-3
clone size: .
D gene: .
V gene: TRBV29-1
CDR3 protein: CSVGGTDTQYF
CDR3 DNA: TGCAGCGTTGGTGGCACAGATACGCAGTATTTT

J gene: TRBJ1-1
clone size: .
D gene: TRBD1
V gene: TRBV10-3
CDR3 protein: CAINGQGKAEAFF
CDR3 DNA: TGTGCCATCAATGGACAGGGAAAAGCTGAAGCTTTCTTT

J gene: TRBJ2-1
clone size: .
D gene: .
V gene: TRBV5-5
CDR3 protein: CASSLGHLGSYNEQFF
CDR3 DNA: TGTGCCAGCAGCTTGGGACACCTAGGCTCCTACAATGAGCAGTTCTTC

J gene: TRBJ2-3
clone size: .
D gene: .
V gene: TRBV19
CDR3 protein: CASSRAWIKLLSTDTQYF
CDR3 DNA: TGTGCCAGTTCTCGAGCCTGGATAAAACTCCTCAGCACAGATACGCAGTATTTT

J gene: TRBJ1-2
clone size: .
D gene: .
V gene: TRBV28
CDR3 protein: CASSSLGIGYTF
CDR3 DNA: TGTGCCAGCAGTTCTCTAGGGATCGGCTACACCTTC

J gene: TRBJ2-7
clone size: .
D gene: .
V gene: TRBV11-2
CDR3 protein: CASTSIRGPYEQYF
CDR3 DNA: TGTGCCAGCACCTCAATCAGGGGCCCCTACGAGCAGTACTTC

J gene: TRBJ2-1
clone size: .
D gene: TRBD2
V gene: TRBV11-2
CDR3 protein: CASIPRLAGYNEQFF
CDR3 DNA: TGTGCCAGCATTCCCCGACTAGCCGGCTACAATGAGCAGTTCTTC

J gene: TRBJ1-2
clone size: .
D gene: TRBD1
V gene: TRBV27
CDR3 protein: CASSPTGNYGYTF
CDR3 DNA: TGTGCCAGCAGTCCGACAGGGAACTATGGCTACACCTTC

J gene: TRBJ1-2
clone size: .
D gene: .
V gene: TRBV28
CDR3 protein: CASREDYGYTF
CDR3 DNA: TGTGCCAGCAGAGAGGACTATGGCTACACCTTC

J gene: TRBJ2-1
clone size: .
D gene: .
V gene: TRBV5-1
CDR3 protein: CASSWGSGTLNEQFF
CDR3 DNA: TGCGCCAGCAGCTGGGGATCCGGGACTCTCAATGAGCAGTTCTTC

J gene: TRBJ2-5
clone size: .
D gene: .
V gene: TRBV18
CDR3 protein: CASSQARLASETQYF
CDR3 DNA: TGTGCCAGCTCACAAGCCCGTCTAGCTTCGGAGACCCAGTACTTC

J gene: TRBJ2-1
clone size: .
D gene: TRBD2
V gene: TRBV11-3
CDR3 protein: CASSLGASGNEQFF
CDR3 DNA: TGTGCCAGCAGCCTAGGGGCTAGCGGCAATGAGCAGTTCTTC

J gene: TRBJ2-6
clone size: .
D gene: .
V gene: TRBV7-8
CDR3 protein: CASSFPRDQSTVLTF
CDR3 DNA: TGTGCCAGCAGCTTCCCTCGGGACCAATCCACCGTCCTGACTTTC

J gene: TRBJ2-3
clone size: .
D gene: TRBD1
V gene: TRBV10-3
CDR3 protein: CAIRPGQGQTSTDTQYF
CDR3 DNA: TGTGCCATCAGACCAGGACAGGGGCAGACCAGCACAGATACGCAGTATTTT

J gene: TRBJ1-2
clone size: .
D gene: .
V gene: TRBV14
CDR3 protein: CASSPRQVYGYTF
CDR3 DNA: TGTGCCAGCAGCCCCCGACAGGTTTATGGCTACACCTTC

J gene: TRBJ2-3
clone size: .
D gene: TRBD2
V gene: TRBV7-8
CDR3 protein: CASSQRAPSGLAGVTDTQYF
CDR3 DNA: TGTGCCAGCAGCCAACGGGCTCCTTCGGGACTAGCGGGAGTCACAGATACGCAGTATTTT

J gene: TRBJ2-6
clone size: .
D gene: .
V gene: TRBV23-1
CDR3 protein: CASSQKGVRPGANVLTF
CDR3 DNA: TGCGCCAGCAGTCAGAAAGGGGTACGTCCAGGGGCCAACGTCCTGACTTTC

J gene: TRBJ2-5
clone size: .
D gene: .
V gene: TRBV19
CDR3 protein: CASGLSGIRETQYF
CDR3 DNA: TGTGCCAGTGGGCTTTCCGGGATTAGAGAGACCCAGTACTTC

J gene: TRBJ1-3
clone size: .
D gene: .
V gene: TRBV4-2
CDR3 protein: CASSQGQGRGTGNTIYF
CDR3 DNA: TGTGCCAGCAGCCAAGGTCAGGGGAGAGGAACTGGAAACACCATATATTTT

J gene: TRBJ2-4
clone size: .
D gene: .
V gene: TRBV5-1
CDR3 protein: CASSLHRQNIQYF
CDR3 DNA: TGCGCCAGCAGCTTGCACAGGCAAAACATTCAGTACTTC

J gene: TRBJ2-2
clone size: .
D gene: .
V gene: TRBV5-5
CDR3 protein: CASSLVAGRTTGELFF
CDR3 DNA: TGTGCCAGCAGCTTGGTGGCAGGGAGAACCACCGGGGAGCTGTTTTTT

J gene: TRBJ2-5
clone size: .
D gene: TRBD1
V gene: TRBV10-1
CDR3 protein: CASSGDRFVTQYF
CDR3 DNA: TGCGCCAGCAGTGGGGACAGGTTCGTGACCCAGTACTTC

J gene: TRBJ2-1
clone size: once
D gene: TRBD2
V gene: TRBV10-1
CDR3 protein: CASSESGGSFPNEQFF
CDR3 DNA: TGCGCCAGCAGTGAGTCAGGCGGGAGTTTTCCTAATGAGCAGTTCTTC

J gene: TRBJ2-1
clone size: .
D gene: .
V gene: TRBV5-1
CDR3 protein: CASSLIRGSYNEQFF
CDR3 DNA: TGCGCCAGCAGCTTAATCAGGGGCTCCTACAATGAGCAGTTCTTC

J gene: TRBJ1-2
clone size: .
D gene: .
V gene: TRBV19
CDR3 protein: CASQLRGYGYTF
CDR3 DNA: TGTGCCAGTCAGCTGCGGGGTTATGGCTACACCTTC

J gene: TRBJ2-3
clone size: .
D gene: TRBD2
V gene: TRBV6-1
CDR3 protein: CASSSGREGTQYF
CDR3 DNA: TGTGCCAGCAGTAGCGGCAGGGAGGGTACGCAGTATTTT

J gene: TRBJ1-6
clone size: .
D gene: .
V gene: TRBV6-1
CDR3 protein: CASSEFTGSSYNSPLHF
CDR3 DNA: TGTGCCAGCAGTGAATTTACGGGGAGCTCCTATAATTCACCCCTCCACTTT

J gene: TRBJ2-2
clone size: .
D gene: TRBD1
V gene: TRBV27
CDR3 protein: CASSYRGPGELFF
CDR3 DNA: TGTGCCAGCAGTTACAGGGGGCCCGGGGAGCTGTTTTTT

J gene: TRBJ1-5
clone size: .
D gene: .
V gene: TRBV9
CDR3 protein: CASSAEGRYNQPQHF
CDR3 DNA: TGTGCCAGCAGCGCCGAGGGACGGTACAATCAGCCCCAGCATTTT

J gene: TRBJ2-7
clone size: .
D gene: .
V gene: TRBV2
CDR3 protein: CASDFSGPYEQYF
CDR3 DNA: TGTGCCAGCGATTTTAGCGGCCCCTACGAGCAGTACTTC

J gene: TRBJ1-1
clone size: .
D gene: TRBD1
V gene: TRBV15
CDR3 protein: CATNRGMNTEAFF
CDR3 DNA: TGTGCCACTAACAGGGGAATGAACACTGAAGCTTTCTTT

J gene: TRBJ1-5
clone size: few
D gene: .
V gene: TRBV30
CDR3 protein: CAWSVSGSNQPQHF
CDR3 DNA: TGTGCCTGGAGTGTATCGGGTAGCAATCAGCCCCAGCATTTT